One sample yielded the 17 T cell receptor beta chains listed below, sequenced in a study of shared clonotypes between healthy human individuals. The repertoire was sequenced with immunoSEQ multiplex PCR; TCRdb's copy has only in-frame clones and lacks some. The sample yields about half a million clones, approximately 78% seen once. The sample comprised PBMCs. The origin of the receptors is a woman aged 40 to 55 in good health. Some clones in this sample may be carry-over from other donors' samples.

The gene calls are TRBV18 and TRBJ1-2; D ambiguous. The CDR3 sequence is 12 residues long. Trimming stripped 3 bases from V and 6 bases from J, with 8 bases between. From germline, CDR1 is KGHSH and CDR2 LQKENI. The CDR3 nucleotides are TGTGCCAGCTCACCGGAGGGAAATGGCTACACCTTC. Its protein product is CASSPEGNGYTF.

V gene TRBV29-1 combines with J gene TRBJ2-1, with 11 bases that match TRBD2. Trimming at V came to 5 bases and at J to 4 bases, leaving 7 bases not matched to a gene. The CDR3 length is 15 residues. Germline V gene sequence: CDR1 SQVTM, CDR2 ANQGSEA. The CDR3 is CSVPRGLAEYNEQFF. The CDR3 DNA follows: TGCAGCGTTCCACGGGGACTAGCGGAGTACAATGAGCAGTTCTTC.

This chain links TRBV29-1 with TRBJ2-6, with unresolved D. CDR3 length: 14 residues. The germline V gene has CDR1 SQVTM and CDR2 ANQGSEA. The V gene lost 3 bases and the J gene lost 0 bases, with 6 bases spanning the gap. This chain's CDR3 is CSVDDGSGANVLTF. The CDR3 DNA follows: TGCAGCGTTGATGATGGCTCTGGGGCCAACGTCCTGACTTTC.

In its sample, this clone was seen many times. The chain combines TRBV27 with TRBJ1-1; TRBD1 matches at 7 bases. The germline V gene has CDR1 MNHEY and CDR2 SMNVEV (reference sequence). This CDR3 has 14 amino acids. J lost 3 bases, V lost 5 bases, and 6 bases had no gene match. The CDR3 DNA follows: TGTGCCAGCAGTAGGACAGGTGGGTACACTGAAGCTTTCTTT. Translating gives CASSRTGGYTEAFF.

The chain couples TRBV9 to TRBJ1-1; D is undetermined. This CDR3 spans 13 amino acids. V lost 1 base to trimming and J lost 2 bases, with 6 bases between them. Germline loops: CDR1 SGDLS, CDR2 YYNGEE. This CDR3 reads CASSVSVNTEAFF. The CDR3 DNA reads as TGTGCCAGCAGCGTATCGGTCAACACTGAAGCTTTCTTT.

This clone was detected only once. The genes are TRBV4-3 and TRBJ2-5; TRBD2 matches at 11 bases. The V gene end was trimmed by 3 bases and the J gene end by 7 bases; junction bases not matched to a gene: 4. The germline CDR1 and CDR2 sequences are LGHNA and YSLEER. The CDR3 totals 14 residues. The CDR3 here is CASSHTSGSGTQYF. The CDR3 DNA reads as TGCGCCAGCAGCCACACTAGCGGGAGTGGGACCCAGTACTTC.

The V call is TRBV5-6, the J call TRBJ2-5, with 13 bases matching TRBD2. The DNA end favors TRBJ2-7, so the J call may be wrong. There are 17 residues in the CDR3. Germline CDR1 is SGHDT and CDR2 is YYEEEE. The CDR3 region is CASSFALAGGPSGEQYF. CDR3 sequence (DNA): TGTGCCAGCAGCTTCGCACTAGCGGGAGGGCCCTCGGGCGAGCAGTACTTC.

This chain uses TRBV21-1 with TRBJ2-7; the tabulated D call, TRBD2, remains unverified against the DNA. TRBV21-1 is labeled a pseudogene. The CDR3 extends over 14 amino acids. The CDR3 loop is CASSTGLAGGEQYF. Here the CDR3 DNA reads TGTGCCAGCAGCACGGGACTAGCGGGAGGCGAGCAGTACTTC.

In its sample, this clone was seen a few times. This sequence may be a read error, since a much larger clone differs from it by one base. The V call is TRBV27, the J call TRBJ1-1; 7 positions match TRBD1. The V gene's germline CDR1 is MNHEY and CDR2 SMNVEV (reference sequence). The CDR3 sequence is 13 residues long. The CDR3 sequence: CVSSPRTGREAFF. The CDR3 DNA reads TGTGTCAGCAGTCCCCGGACAGGCCGTGAAGCTTTCTTT.

The chain carries TRBV5-6 and TRBJ1-1; 7 bases are shared with TRBD1. Germline trimming cut 2 bases from V and 4 bases from J; bases unmatched to any gene: 5. The CDR3 extends over 14 amino acids. Germline assignment: CDR1 SGHDT and CDR2 YYEEEE. The CDR3 DNA reads TGTGCCAGCAGCTTACCTCAGGGGGGCACTGAAGCTTTCTTT. Protein product: CASSLPQGGTEAFF.

The CDR3 reads CSVVGTDTYSYEQYF. In DNA, the CDR3 is TGCAGCGTTGTTGGGACCGACACCTACTCCTACGAGCAGTACTTC. The rearrangement joins TRBV29-1 to TRBJ2-7; possibly TRBD1 or TRBD2 for D (5 bases each). The CDR3 has 15 amino acids. The germline gives CDR1 SQVTM, CDR2 ANQGSEA. The V end lost 4 bases, the J end lost 0 bases, and 16 bases lay between the germline ends.

This clone was seen more than once but under ten times. The CDR3 DNA sequence: TGTGCCACCAGCGGAGCGGGTAGTCTGGGGACCCAGTACTTC. The encoded protein is CATSGAGSLGTQYF. The chain joins TRBV15 to TRBJ2-5; tentative D call: TRBD2 (6 bases). V lost 5 bases and J 7 bases, leaving 17 bases between the germline ends. Germline CDR1 reads LNHNV; CDR2 reads YYDKDF (reference sequence). The CDR3 consists of 14 residues.

This clone was picked up one time. CDR3 sequence (DNA): TGCGCCAGCAGCCAATTGCCTAGCGGGACGTACGAGCAGTACTTC. This translates into CASSQLPSGTYEQYF. This chain uses TRBV4-3 with TRBJ2-7; 9 bases are shared with TRBD2. The germline gives CDR1 LGHNA, CDR2 YSLEER. This CDR3 is built from 15 residues. V lost 2 bases and J lost 4; bases outside the gene matches: 6.

This clone has a count of ten or more. CDR3 coding DNA: TGTGCCATCAGTCGGGACAGGGGGGATGAAAAACTGTTTTTT. It translates to CAISRDRGDEKLFF. This chain connects TRBV10-3 to TRBJ1-4; 11 nucleotides agree with TRBD1. Germline CDR1 reads ENHRY; CDR2 reads SYGVKD. V was pared by 5 bases and J by 6 bases, with 2 bases of the junction left unmatched. The CDR3 loop spans 14 amino acids.

This clone was observed at least ten times. The chain uses TRBV7-9 and TRBJ2-7; D gene uncertain. Looked up from germline, CDR1 is SEHNR and CDR2 is FQNEAQ (reference sequence). This CDR3 is 11 amino acids long. V dropped 3 bases and J dropped 5 bases, with 5 bases sitting between them. The CDR3 coding sequence is TGTGCCAGCAGCTTCTTTGACGAGCAGTACTTC. It yields the protein CASSFFDEQYF. The entire variable domain, with the rest obtained from reference TRBV7-9 and TRBJ2-7, is as follows: DTGVSQNPRHKITKRGQNVTFRCDPISEHNRLYWYRQTLGQGPEFLTYFQNEAQLEKSRLLSDRFSAERPKGSFSTLEIQRTEQGDSAMYLCASSFFDEQYFGPGTRLTVT.

The chain is built from TRBV7-2 and TRBJ1-3, with 7 bases lining up with TRBD1. The V segment lost 5 bases and the J segment 1 base; nucleotides outside the gene matches: 5. Germline assignment: CDR1 SGHTA and CDR2 FQGNSA. The CDR3 runs 15 residues. DNA for the CDR3: TGTGCCAGCAGCATAGGGACAGTTTCTGGAAACACCATATATTTT. It encodes CASSIGTVSGNTIYF.

CDR3 loop: CASSLEAGGNTEAFF. CDR3 bases: TGTGCCAGCAGCTTAGAGGCAGGGGGTAACACTGAAGCTTTCTTT. V gene TRBV11-2 combines with J gene TRBJ1-1, with 7 positions matching TRBD1. CDR1 and CDR2 (germline): SGHAT, FQNNGV. The CDR3 runs 15 residues. The V gene end was trimmed by 0 bases and the J gene end by 2 bases; junction bases not matched to a gene: 3.